This T cell receptor (beta chain) derives from a study of T cell responses to AZD1222 COVID-19 vaccine. CDR3 size: 14 residues. Deletions cut 4 bases from V and 4 bases from J, with 11 bases between. From germline, CDR1 is LGHDT and CDR2 YNNKEL (reference sequence). As concerns this clone: The antigen remains unidentified.

Generated by immunoSEQ multiplex PCR, the TCRdb table keeps only in-frame clones and is missing some. The sample shows some 130,000 clones, 80% to 95% of them seen only once. The study's findings and limits: Without day 14 samples, only post-peak T cell repertoires were studied. At baseline, seropositivity was found in only five or six AZD1222 recipients. Breadth and depth of Spike-specific TCRs rose after two AZD1222 doses.

This clonotype originated in an adult who received the AZD1222 COVID-19 vaccine. The chain uses TRBV3-1 (or the pseudogene TRBV3-2) and TRBJ1-3; D is possibly TRBD1 (6 bases). The sample consisted of peripheral blood, taken 28 days after the second AZD1222 dose. The CDR3 region has the DNA TGTGCCAGCAGCCTGGACAGTCGGGGAAACACCATATATTTT. This translates into CASSLDSRGNTIYF.